The 32 T cell receptor beta chains given below trace back to one sample, sequenced in a study of T cells in Graves' hyperthyroidism and ophthalmopathy. RNA transcripts were the template for amplifying TCR beta CDR3 regions. TCR CDR3 regions were first amplified by RT-PCR with HTBI primers. TCRdb independently ran MiXCR on the multiplex PCR reads; one entry per CDR3 protein. The sample records more than 550,000 distinct CDR3 sequences, approximately 19% being singletons. Sequencing used blood. The receptors stem from a woman in her forties or fifties with Graves' hyperthyroidism that later progressed to Graves' ophthalmopathy.

This chain uses TRBV5-1 with TRBJ1-4; D ambiguous. Germline assignment: CDR1 SGHRS and CDR2 YFSETQ. The CDR3 has 17 amino acids. V lost 3 bases to trimming and J lost 0 bases, with 15 bases between them. CDR3 in DNA: TGCGCCAGCAGCTCGAGTGGGCTAACAACAACTAATGAAAAACTGTTTTTT. This codes for CASSSSGLTTTNEKLFF.

The chain is built from TRBV3-1 and TRBJ1-1; D unclear. This CDR3 spans 15 amino acids. Looked up from germline, CDR1 is LGHDT and CDR2 is YNNKEL (reference sequence). Trimming removed 0 bases from V and 1 base from J, with 9 bases in between. The CDR3 DNA reads as TGTGCCAGCAGCCAAGACGGGAGGAGGAACACTGAAGCTTTCTTT. This translates into CASSQDGRRNTEAFF.

The J gene is TRBJ1-2, the V gene TRBV13, with a weak D call TRBD1 (5 bases). CDR1 and CDR2 (germline): PRHDT, FYEKMQ (reference sequence). CDR3 length: 15 amino acids. V lost 5 bases, J lost 0 bases, and 13 bases lay in between. Here the CDR3 DNA reads TGTGCCAGCAGCCCCGGGACGCTTACTAACTATGGCTACACCTTC. Translated, it gives CASSPGTLTNYGYTF.

As concerns this clonotype: One end of the junction varies from germline; a read error may be responsible. The chain uses TRBV5-1 and TRBJ1-1; a possible D gene is TRBD1 (5 bases). This CDR3 region has 14 residues. CDR1 and CDR2 from the germline V gene are SGHRS and YFSETQ. CDR3 amino acids: CAGSLARAGRWAFF. In nucleotides, the CDR3 is TGCGCCGGCAGCTTGGCCAGGGCAGGGCGTTGGGCTTTCTTT.

This clonotype was detected many times. The V call is TRBV7-9, the J call TRBJ1-2; 8 nucleotides agree with TRBD1. J was trimmed by 4 bases and V by 6 bases; bases with no gene match: 7. This CDR3 is 14 amino acids long. The germline V gene has CDR1 SEHNR and CDR2 FQNEAQ (reference sequence). The CDR3 reads CASSPTGDGYGYTF. CDR3 coding DNA: TGTGCCAGCAGTCCGACAGGGGATGGCTATGGCTACACCTTC.

The chain combines TRBV10-3 with TRBJ2-7; 7 positions match TRBD1. CDR1 is ENHRY and CDR2 is SYGVKD in the germline V gene. This CDR3 is 15 amino acids long. The V and J ends lost 3 bases and 3 bases, in that order; junction bases with no gene match: 8. The CDR3 protein is CAISDIDRAGYEQYF. The CDR3 bases are TGTGCCATCAGTGATATCGACAGGGCTGGCTACGAGCAGTACTTC.

At least ten counts were recorded for this clonotype. The J gene is TRBJ1-2, the V gene TRBV12-3 or TRBV12-4, with D hard to call. This CDR3 is built from 14 residues. Trimming removed 5 bases from V and 4 bases from J, with 14 bases in between. The CDR3 spells CASSPLGGLYGYTF. CDR3 bases: TGTGCCAGCAGTCCCCTGGGAGGACTCTATGGCTACACCTTC.

This clonotype was seen a few times. V is TRBV10-2 and J is TRBJ2-2, with D tentatively TRBD2 (5 bases). In germline, CDR1 is WSHSY, CDR2 SAAADI. The V and J ends lost 3 bases and 11 bases respectively, with 16 bases between them. The CDR3 spans 14 residues. CDR3 DNA: TGCGCCAGCAGTGATTTGGACTCCCCCTATGAGCTGTTTTTT. Protein sequence: CASSDLDSPYELFF.

This clonotype was picked up one time. With a much larger clone just one base away, this may be a read error. No conserved phenylalanine or tryptophan ends this CDR3, so it is likely a read error. J is TRBJ1-6 and V is TRBV27, with D possibly matching TRBD1 (6 bases). CDR1 is MNHEY, CDR2 SMNVEV, per germline (reference sequence). This CDR3 spans 14 amino acids. Trimming shortened V by 3 bases and J by 7 bases, and 10 bases separated the two germline ends. CDR3 loop: CASSFGRGNSPLHL. In DNA form, the CDR3 reads TGTGCCAGCAGTTTCGGCAGGGGCAATTCACCCCTCCACCTT.

CDR3 residues: CASSSPGTTFSGANVLTF. In nucleotides, the CDR3 is TGTGCCAGTAGTAGCCCCGGGACAACTTTTTCTGGGGCCAACGTCCTGACTTTC. The V and J genes are TRBV19 and TRBJ2-6; maybe TRBD1 (6 bases). The germline CDR1 and CDR2 sequences are LNHDA and SQIVND (reference sequence). V lost 4 bases and J 1 base, leaving 17 bases between the germline ends. The CDR3 sequence is 18 residues long.

This clonotype was counted ten times or more. The gene calls are TRBV7-2 and TRBJ2-3, with unresolved D. CDR3 length: 13 amino acids. The V gene's germline CDR1 is SGHTA and CDR2 FQGNSA. Trimming pared 5 bases from V and 2 bases from J, leaving 8 bases between. The CDR3 spells CASSHTPTDTQYF. The CDR3 DNA reads TGTGCCAGCAGCCACACTCCCACAGATACGCAGTATTTT.

This clonotype was seen repeatedly, ten times or more. This chain uses TRBV11-2 with TRBJ1-3, with 8 bases matching TRBD1. Trimming took 4 bases from V and 1 from J; bases not matched to a gene: 18. CDR3 size: 20 residues. CDR1 and CDR2 from the germline V gene are SGHAT and FQNNGV. CDR3 protein: CASSSHPRTGSASSGNTIYF. Here the CDR3 DNA reads TGTGCCAGCAGCTCCCACCCCCGGACAGGGTCAGCGTCGTCTGGAAACACCATATATTTT. Looking up the rest from reference TRBV11-2 and TRBJ1-3 gives the full variable domain: EAGVAQSPRYKIIEKRQSVAFWCNPISGHATLYWYQQILGQGPKLLIQFQNNGVVDDSQLPKDRFSAERLKGVDSTLKIQPAKLEDSAVYLCASSSHPRTGSASSGNTIYFGEGSWLTVV.

The count of this clonotype is one. It may be a read error: a sequence one base away is much more abundant. The chain is built from TRBV20-1 and TRBJ2-7; D perhaps matches TRBD2 (5 bases). This CDR3 comprises 14 residues. The germline CDR1 and CDR2 sequences are DFQATT and SNEGSKA (reference sequence). V lost 6 bases, J lost 7 bases, and 22 bases lay in between. The CDR3 sequence: CSARTVWGADEQYF. The CDR3 DNA follows: TGCAGTGCCAGGACCGTATGGGGAGCGGATGAGCAGTACTTC.

This clonotype was observed many times. The gene calls are TRBV2 and TRBJ2-2; D gene uncertain. Germline V CDR1 and CDR2: SNHLY, FYNNEI. The CDR3 sequence is 15 residues long. The ends were cut back, 6 bases at V and 0 bases at J, with 11 bases in the middle. The CDR3: CASSLKSPNTGELFF. The DNA of the CDR3 is TGTGCCAGCAGCCTGAAGAGCCCGAACACCGGGGAGCTGTTTTTT.

This clonotype was detected only a few times. The chain joins TRBV12-3 or TRBV12-4 to TRBJ2-6; TRBD2 might be the D (6 bases). V was cut by 7 bases and J by 0 bases, with 16 bases left in between. The CDR3 length is 17 residues. The CDR3 nucleotides are TGTGCCAGCACCCGGTTGGAGGGATCCTCTGGGGCCAACGTCCTGACTTTC. Its protein is CASTRLEGSSGANVLTF.

This chain links TRBV2 with TRBJ1-3; D is undetermined. CDR1 and CDR2 from the germline V gene are SNHLY and FYNNEI. The ends were cut back, 6 bases at V and 0 bases at J, with 12 bases in the middle. This CDR3 region has 15 residues. The CDR3 coding sequence is TGTGCCAGCAGGGCGGACCCACCCTCTGGAAACACCATATATTTT. Protein sequence: CASRADPPSGNTIYF.

The chain joins TRBV20-1 to TRBJ2-7, with a possible D match to TRBD1 (5 bases). The germline V and J ends were trimmed by 1 base and 3 bases, with 10 bases remaining between them. The CDR3 is 13 residues long. In germline, CDR1 is DFQATT, CDR2 SNEGSKA (reference sequence). CDR3 sequence reads: CSARVDSFYEQYF. CDR3 DNA sequence: TGCAGTGCTAGAGTTGACAGTTTCTACGAGCAGTACTTC.

This clonotype was counted only a few times. This chain uses TRBV2 with TRBJ2-7, with 8 positions matching TRBD1. V trimming: 4 bases; J trimming: 5 bases; junction bases outside the gene matches: 4. Germline values: CDR1 SNHLY, CDR2 FYNNEI. This CDR3 is built from 13 residues. CDR3 region: CASSVDRGHEQYF. CDR3 nucleotide sequence: TGTGCCAGCAGTGTAGACAGGGGCCACGAGCAGTACTTC.

This clonotype showed up many times. This chain links TRBV13 with TRBJ1-2; the D is unclear. The CDR3 totals 12 residues. Looked up from germline, CDR1 is PRHDT and CDR2 is FYEKMQ (reference sequence). Trimming cost V 1 base and J 8 bases, with 8 bases left between them. CDR3 residues: CASSLDQVGYTF. CDR3 nucleotide sequence: TGTGCCAGCAGCTTAGATCAGGTCGGCTACACCTTC.

The chain combines TRBV10-1 with TRBJ2-7; the match to TRBD1 covers 9 bases. The CDR3 covers 12 residues. The germline V gene encodes CDR1 WNHNN and CDR2 SYGVQD (reference sequence). The trim removed 11 bases at V and 5 bases at J, leaving 7 bases unmatched. For the CDR3, the DNA is TGCGCCGGAACCGGGACAGGGAACGAGCAGTACTTC. It codes for CAGTGTGNEQYF.

This chain joins TRBV4-1 and TRBJ2-7; D possibly corresponds to TRBD1 (6 bases). With 2 bases removed from V and 0 bases from J, the gap between germline ends came to 11 bases. The CDR3 spans 15 residues. Germline V gene sequence: CDR1 MGHRA, CDR2 YSYEKL. For the CDR3, the DNA is TGCGCCAGCAGCCAAACGGACAGTTCCTCCTACGAGCAGTACTTC. The encoded protein is CASSQTDSSSYEQYF.

This clonotype was detected many times. This chain links TRBV18 with TRBJ1-2; 7 positions agree with TRBD1. Germline CDR1 is KGHSH and CDR2 is LQKENI. V shed 4 bases and J 2 bases; nucleotides not matched to a gene: 10. The CDR3 runs 16 residues. The CDR3 spells CASSQGQKPVNYGYTF. The DNA of the CDR3 is TGTGCCAGCTCACAGGGACAGAAACCAGTGAACTATGGCTACACCTTC.

The chain uses TRBV6-1 and TRBJ2-3; 9 bases align to TRBD2. The V and J ends lost 6 bases and 3 bases, in that order; junction bases with no gene match: 10. The CDR3 runs to 16 residues. Looked up from germline, CDR1 is MNHNS and CDR2 is SASEGT. CDR3 coding DNA: TGTGCCAGCAGCCCTCTAGCGGGGATTAGGACAGATACGCAGTATTTT. Translating gives CASSPLAGIRTDTQYF.

The chain recombines TRBV7-2 with TRBJ1-3; D unresolved. The CDR3 length is 16 residues. From germline, CDR1 is SGHTA and CDR2 FQGNSA. Trimming left V 0 bases short and J 0 bases short, with 9 bases between. The DNA of the CDR3 is TGTGCCAGCAGCTTAGCACTTCTTTACTCTGGAAACACCATATATTTT. Its protein product is CASSLALLYSGNTIYF.

A few counts support this clonotype. V is TRBV29-1 and J is TRBJ2-1, with 8 nucleotides matching TRBD1. J lost 2 bases, V lost 0 bases, and 6 bases had no gene match. The CDR3 is made up of 16 amino acids. Looked up from germline, CDR1 is SQVTM and CDR2 is ANQGSEA. The DNA of the CDR3 is TGCAGCGTTGAAGATCCCGAGGGACAGGCCTACAATGAGCAGTTCTTC. The encoded protein is CSVEDPEGQAYNEQFF.

The chain carries TRBV19 and TRBJ2-1, with 11 bases aligning to TRBD2. The CDR3 is made up of 17 amino acids. J gave up 0 bases and V 4 bases, and 5 bases lay outside the gene matches. Germline CDR1 reads LNHDA; CDR2 reads SQIVND (reference sequence). The CDR3 nucleotides read TGTGCCAGTAGTAGCACTAGCGGGGGAGCCTCCTACAATGAGCAGTTCTTC. Its translation is CASSSTSGGASYNEQFF.

This clonotype was observed many times. The chain links TRBV11-2 to TRBJ1-3; no clear D gene. The CDR3 runs to 13 residues. Per germline, CDR1 SGHAT and CDR2 FQNNGV. The ends were cut back, 4 bases at V and 4 bases at J, with 8 bases in the middle. CDR3 nucleotide sequence: TGTGCCAGCAGCTCCGGGGTCGGAAACACCATATATTTT. This sequence encodes CASSSGVGNTIYF.

There are many counts of this clonotype. CDR3 protein: CASSQATAQETQYF. The CDR3 DNA reads as TGTGCCAGCAGCCAAGCTACAGCCCAAGAGACCCAGTACTTC. The genes are TRBV3-1 and TRBJ2-5; D remains unclear. V was cut by 1 base and J by 1 base, with 7 bases left in between. Germline V gives CDR1 LGHDT, CDR2 YNNKEL (reference sequence). The CDR3 covers 14 residues.

The chain employs TRBV6-1 and TRBJ2-7, with D possibly TRBD2 on 7 matching bases. Germline V CDR1 and CDR2: MNHNS, SASEGT. V lost 4 bases and J lost 2, with 15 bases in between. There are 15 residues in the CDR3. The CDR3 loop reads CASSAQSGGTYEQYF. The CDR3 DNA sequence: TGTGCCAGCAGTGCGCAGTCGGGGGGCACCTACGAGCAGTACTTC.

This chain connects TRBV15 to TRBJ1-5; D gene unclear. The CDR3 runs to 13 residues. Trimming took off 5 bases at V and 2 bases at J, with 7 bases between the two ends. Germline-derived CDR1 and CDR2 are LNHNV and YYDKDF (reference sequence). This chain's CDR3 is CATSLGRNQPQHF. The CDR3 coding sequence is TGTGCCACCAGCTTGGGTCGCAATCAGCCCCAGCATTTT.

The chain uses TRBV5-4 and TRBJ2-2; D might be TRBD1 (6 bases). Trimming pared 5 bases from V and 9 bases from J, leaving 14 bases between. Per germline, CDR1 SGHNT and CDR2 YYREEE (reference sequence). The CDR3 totals 13 residues. DNA for the CDR3: TGTGCCAGCAGTTTCGCAGGGGCCCGGGAGCTGTTTTTT. This gives the protein CASSFAGARELFF.

For this clonotype: A read error may explain this, as a much larger clone is one base away. The gene calls are TRBV10-3 and TRBJ1-5; maybe TRBD1 (5 bases). The CDR3 has 17 amino acids. Germline V CDR1 and CDR2: ENHRY, SYGVKD. CDR3 nucleotide sequence: TGTGCCATCAGTGGTACATCACCGGGACGGAGCAGTCAGCCCCAGCATTTT. Protein sequence: CAISGTSPGRSSQPQHF.